This TCR beta chain was recorded in a study of T cell changes during pregnancy in multiple sclerosis. The CDR3 covers 15 residues. V shed 4 bases and J 2 bases; nucleotides not matched to a gene: 2. Per the germline V gene, CDR1 is SGHDN and CDR2 is FVKESK. TCRdb's table, derived via immunoSEQ multiplex PCR, lists solely in-frame clones and lacks some. Here the sample spans roughly 59,000 clones, just over 90% being singletons. The TCR was taken from a female donor with multiple sclerosis, enrolled in a pregnancy study. This chain joins TRBV14 and TRBJ2-6, with 7 bases matching TRBD1. Sequencing used CD4+ T cells from peripheral blood mononuclear cells, obtained before pregnancy. The CDR3 bases are TGTGCCAGCAGCCGTACAGGGGCTGGGGCCAACGTCCTGACTTTC. It codes for CASSRTGAGANVLTF. Based on the CDR3 plus reference TRBV14 and TRBJ2-6, the full variable domain is EAGVTQFPSHSVIEKGQTVTLRCDPISGHDNLYWYRRVMGKEIKFLLHFVKESKQDESGMPNNRFLAERTGGTYSTLKVQPAELEDSGVYFCASSRTGAGANVLTFGAGSRLTVL.